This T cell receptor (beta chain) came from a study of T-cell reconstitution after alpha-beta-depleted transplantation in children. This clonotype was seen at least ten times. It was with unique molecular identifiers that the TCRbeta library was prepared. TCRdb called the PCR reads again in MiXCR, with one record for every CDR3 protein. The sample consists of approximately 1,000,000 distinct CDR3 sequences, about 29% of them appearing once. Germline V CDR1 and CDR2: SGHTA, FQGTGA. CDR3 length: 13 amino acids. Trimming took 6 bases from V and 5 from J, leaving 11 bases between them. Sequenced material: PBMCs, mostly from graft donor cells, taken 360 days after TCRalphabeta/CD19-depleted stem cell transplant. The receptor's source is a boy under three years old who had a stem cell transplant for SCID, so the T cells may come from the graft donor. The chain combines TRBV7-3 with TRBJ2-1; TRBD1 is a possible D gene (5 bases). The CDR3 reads CASSSDRDNEQFF. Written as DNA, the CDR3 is TGTGCCAGCAGTTCAGACAGAGACAATGAGCAGTTCTTC.